This T cell receptor (beta chain) was captured in a study of T cell responses to AZD1222 COVID-19 vaccine. Findings of the study overall: It was only after the peak T cell response that any repertoires were sampled.

The data were produced by immunoSEQ multiplex PCR, yet TCRdb's version contains in-frame clones alone and is incomplete. The sample comprises 150,000 to 200,000 clones, 85% to 95% of which are singletons, and 3.9% rests with the top ten. Trimming took 6 bases from V and 3 from J, leaving 11 bases between them. The length of the CDR3 is 13 residues. CDR1 is WNHNN and CDR2 is SYGVQD in the germline V gene (reference sequence). As to this clone: Its antigen is unidentified.

The V and J genes are TRBV10-1 and TRBJ1-2, with D uncertain. Material: peripheral blood, obtained on day 0 of AZD1222 vaccination. This receptor was identified in an adult in good health. CDR3 residues: CASSRVADYGYTF. In DNA, the CDR3 is TGCGCCAGCAGCCGGGTTGCGGACTATGGCTACACCTTC.